A selection of T cell receptor beta chains follows, all from one sample in a study of beta chain features in type 1 diabetes. TCRdb keeps only in-frame clones here, not all; method: immunoSEQ multiplex PCR. The data show about 150,000 clones, 7.8% seen once. Sequenced: central memory CD4+ T cells from blood. The source of these receptors is a woman in her 40s with type 1 diabetes. Each CDR3 is given with its conserved first and last residue. A D gene is named only where the DNA matches it firmly. Not every row has a clone size; where given, it reads once, few, many or a size class.

d_gene,abundance,v_gene,j_gene,CDR3aa,CDR3nt
NA,NA,TRBV6-5,TRBJ1-5,CASRSTGNNQPQHF,TGTGCCAGCAGGTCCACAGGGAACAATCAGCCCCAGCATTTT
NA,few,TRBV7-2,TRBJ1-3,CASSLPGNTIYF,TGTGCCAGCAGCCTACCCGGAAACACCATATATTTT
NA,NA,TRBV13,TRBJ2-3,CASSSETFFTQYF,TGTGCCAGCAGCTCCGAGACATTCTTTACGCAGTATTTT
NA,NA,TRBV9,TRBJ1-1,CASSVGSGAGNTEAFF,TGTGCCAGCAGCGTAGGTTCGGGAGCGGGGAACACTGAAGCTTTCTTT
NA,few,TRBV10-3,TRBJ1-5,CAISESGGQPQHF,TGTGCCATCAGTGAGTCCGGGGGTCAGCCCCAGCATTTT
NA,many,TRBV5-1,TRBJ2-7,CASSLGDARDYEQYF,TGCGCCAGCAGCTTGGGAGACGCGCGGGACTACGAGCAGTACTTC
NA,NA,TRBV5-1,TRBJ2-3,CASSLRGSTDTQYF,TGCGCCAGCAGTTTGAGGGGATCCACAGATACGCAGTATTTT
NA,NA,TRBV19,TRBJ2-3,CATNSAPSTDTQYF,TGTGCCACCAACTCCGCCCCTAGCACAGATACGCAGTATTTT
NA,NA,TRBV29-1,TRBJ2-2,CSVVGVGTGELFF,TGCAGCGTTGTAGGGGTGGGGACCGGGGAGCTGTTTTTT
TRBD1,few,TRBV5-1,TRBJ1-1,CASSLAAGQDTEAFF,TGCGCCAGCAGCTTGGCCGCGGGACAGGACACTGAAGCTTTCTTT
NA,NA,TRBV7-3,TRBJ1-2,CASSLSAGGEGYTF,TGTGCCAGCAGCTTATCCGCGGGGGGCGAGGGCTACACCTTC
TRBD2,few,TRBV28,TRBJ2-3,CASSLSSASGGNTDTQYF,TGTGCCAGCAGTTTATCTTCCGCTAGCGGGGGGAACACAGATACGCAGTATTTT
NA,few,TRBV18,TRBJ1-6,CASSPRSGDPLHF,TGTGCCAGCTCACCACGCTCGGGGGATCCCCTCCACTTT
TRBD1,few,TRBV5-4,TRBJ2-5,CASSPQGQAALETQYF,TGTGCCAGCAGCCCCCAAGGACAGGCGGCTTTGGAGACCCAGTACTTC
NA,NA,TRBV29-1,TRBJ1-3,CSVGTRTVTGNTIYF,TGCAGCGTTGGAACCAGGACAGTAACCGGAAACACCATATATTTT
TRBD1,few,TRBV5-1,TRBJ2-5,CASSLADRYQETQYF,TGCGCCAGCAGCTTGGCGGACAGGTACCAAGAGACCCAGTACTTC
NA,few,TRBV7-7,TRBJ2-7,CASSLGPSSYEQYF,TGTGCCAGCAGCTTAGGTCCCAGCTCCTACGAGCAGTACTTC
NA,NA,TRBV29-1,TRBJ2-5,CSAPSRTGEETQYF,TGCAGCGCCCCTTCACGGACGGGAGAAGAGACCCAGTACTTC
NA,NA,TRBV5-6,TRBJ2-5,CASSLRGLETQYF,TGTGCCAGCAGCTTGCGGGGGTTGGAGACCCAGTACTTC
NA,many,TRBV9,TRBJ2-3,CASSGEDTQYF,TGTGCCAGCAGCGGAGAGGATACGCAGTATTTT
NA,few,TRBV29-1,TRBJ1-4,CSVALGATSEKLFF,TGCAGCGTAGCCCTGGGGGCGACAAGTGAAAAACTGTTTTTT
NA,NA,TRBV7-9,TRBJ2-5,CASSSPEDGQETQYF,TGTGCCAGCAGCTCCCCGGAGGACGGCCAAGAGACCCAGTACTTC